These 31 T cell receptor beta chains share one sample of origin, sequenced in a study of PD-1 blockade in classical Hodgkin lymphoma. Time point indicated: cycle 4 day 1 (C4D1), after 6 weeks of nivolumab. Every one of the patients relapsed after autologous stem cell transplantation (brentuximab vedotin exposure was variable). Method: immunoSEQ multiplex PCR; TCRdb's copy keeps in-frame clones and lacks some. Among some 13,000 clones, approximately 80% were seen once, and the ten largest hold approximately 17%. The source material was peripheral blood mononuclear cells (PBMCs), sampled before the fourth cycle of nivolumab. The receptor set was obtained from a human donor with classical Hodgkin lymphoma.

This chain connects TRBV4-1 to TRBJ2-7; D unclear. CDR1 is MGHRA, CDR2 YSYEKL, per germline. Trimming took 4 bases from V and 4 from J, leaving 26 bases between them. This CDR3 is 18 amino acids long. The DNA for the CDR3 is TGCGCCAGCAGCCCGCAACAGCATCGCCGGGCCTCAGAATACGAGCAGTACTTC. Residues: CASSPQQHRRASEYEQYF.

V and J are TRBV9 and TRBJ2-1; 10 bases are shared with TRBD2. Losses at the gene ends were 4 bases for V and 4 bases for J; bases not matched to a gene: 5. From germline, CDR1 is SGDLS and CDR2 YYNGEE. This CDR3 comprises 15 residues. CDR3 in amino acids: CASSLTSGLYNEQFF. CDR3 nucleotides: TGTGCCAGCAGCTTGACTAGCGGGCTTTACAATGAGCAGTTCTTC.

For the CDR3, the DNA is TGCGCCAGCAGCCCTGAAAGAAGGGCTGTGAACACTGAAGCTTTCTTT. It specifies CASSPERRAVNTEAFF. This rearrangement joins TRBV4-3 to TRBJ1-1; D unclear. Deletions cut 4 bases from V and 0 bases from J, with 15 bases between. This CDR3 has 16 residues. Per the germline V gene, CDR1 is LGHNA and CDR2 is YSLEER.

This rearrangement joins TRBV19 to TRBJ1-2; D is undetermined. CDR3 length: 16 residues. V lost 1 base to trimming and J lost 6 bases, with 18 bases between them. Germline CDR1 LNHDA, CDR2 SQIVND (reference sequence). CDR3 protein: CASSIGLAAFGDGYTF. For the CDR3, the DNA is TGTGCCAGTAGTATAGGCTTGGCAGCCTTTGGCGATGGCTACACCTTC.

This clone was seen a handful of times. The V gene is TRBV5-4, the J gene TRBJ1-5; D not certain. Per germline, CDR1 SGHNT and CDR2 YYREEE (reference sequence). V shed 4 bases and J shed 3 bases, with 8 bases lying between them. The length of the CDR3 is 13 residues. The CDR3 loop is CASSGGLNQPQHF. The CDR3 DNA sequence: TGTGCCAGCAGCGGCGGGCTCAATCAGCCCCAGCATTTT.

The rearrangement links TRBV7-9 to TRBJ1-4; weak D call: TRBD1 (6 bases). This CDR3 is built from 15 residues. V lost 3 bases, J lost 0 bases, and 8 bases lay in between. Germline loops: CDR1 SEHNR, CDR2 FQNEAQ (reference sequence). The CDR3 DNA follows: TGTGCCAGCAGCTTGGAGGGGGCAACTAATGAAAAACTGTTTTTT. It specifies CASSLEGATNEKLFF. Combining the CDR3 with reference TRBV7-9 and TRBJ1-4 gives the whole variable domain DTGVSQNPRHKITKRGQNVTFRCDPISEHNRLYWYRQTLGQGPEFLTYFQNEAQLEKSRLLSDRFSAERPKGSFSTLEIQRTEQGDSAMYLCASSLEGATNEKLFFGSGTQLSVL.

A remark on this clone: A read error may produce the germline difference seen at one junction end. The chain recombines TRBV7-6 with TRBJ2-7, with 7 positions matching TRBD2. The length of the CDR3 is 14 residues. Germline V gene lookup returns CDR1 SGHVS and CDR2 FNYEAQ. Here the CDR3 reads CVSSPGTTDYEQYF. For the CDR3, the DNA is TGTGTCAGCAGCCCCGGGACTACGGATTACGAGCAGTACTTT.

This chain uses TRBV6-5 with TRBJ2-7; D uncertain. The CDR3 covers 14 residues. The V end was cut by 6 bases, the J end by 4 bases, with 16 bases between. Germline V gives CDR1 MNHEY, CDR2 SVGAGI. DNA for the CDR3: TGTGCCAGCAGCCCCCTACGGCAGCAATACGAGCAGTACTTC. It encodes CASSPLRQQYEQYF.

The rearrangement joins TRBV9 to TRBJ1-6, with a weak D call TRBD1 (5 bases). CDR1 is SGDLS and CDR2 is YYNGEE in the germline V gene. This CDR3 has 15 amino acids. The V and J ends lost 6 bases and 6 bases respectively, with 16 bases between them. The DNA for the CDR3 is TGTGCCAGCATCGCAGGGATTTCTTTTAATTCACCCCTCCACTTT. Its translation is CASIAGISFNSPLHF. The full variable domain, completed using reference TRBV9 and TRBJ1-6, is DSGVTQTPKHLITATGQRVTLRCSPRSGDLSVYWYQQSLDQGLQFLIQYYNGEERAKGNILERFSAQQFPDLHSELNLSSLELGDSALYFCASIAGISFNSPLHFGNGTRLTVT.

The chain recombines TRBV6-6 with TRBJ1-2; D might be TRBD1 (6 bases). V was trimmed by 6 bases and J by 3 bases, leaving 14 bases between them. Germline V CDR1 and CDR2: MNHNY, SVGAGI (reference sequence). The CDR3 spans 14 residues. The CDR3: CASRSRGPHYGYTF. DNA of the CDR3: TGTGCCAGCAGGTCCCGGGGGCCCCACTATGGCTACACCTTC.

This sequence joins TRBV27 and TRBJ2-5; the match to TRBD1 covers 8 bases. J lost 5 bases, V lost 5 bases, and 7 bases had no gene match. Germline V CDR1 and CDR2: MNHEY, SMNVEV (reference sequence). The CDR3 covers 14 residues. CDR3 sequence (DNA): TGTGCCAGCAGTCATGACAGGGGCTGGGAGACCCAGTACTTC. Translating gives CASSHDRGWETQYF.

This chain links TRBV6-9 with TRBJ1-1; no reliable D call. The V gene's germline CDR1 is MNHGY and CDR2 SVAAGI. The CDR3 runs 15 residues. The ends were cut back, 7 bases at V and 0 bases at J, with 15 bases in the middle. In DNA form, the CDR3 reads TGTGCCAGCAACATGGGTTCTAACATGAACACTGAAGCTTTCTTT. Its protein is CASNMGSNMNTEAFF.

This clone was picked up one time. This sequence joins TRBV4-3 and TRBJ1-5; unclear D gene. CDR1 LGHNA and CDR2 YSLEER come from the germline V gene. V was shortened by 1 base and J by 6 bases, with 7 bases between the two germline ends. The CDR3 runs 13 residues. DNA for the CDR3: TGCGCCAGCAGCCAAGGGGGTGCTCAGCCCCAGCATTTT. This gives the protein CASSQGGAQPQHF.

This clone has only one observation. The CDR3 loop is CASSLVTGAGNEQFF. The CDR3 DNA follows: TGTGCCAGCAGCTTAGTGACAGGGGCGGGCAATGAGCAGTTCTTC. The gene calls are TRBV11-3 and TRBJ2-1, with TRBD1 identical over 8 bases. V was pared by 1 base and J by 6 bases, with 5 bases of the junction left unmatched. The CDR3 sequence is 15 residues long. The V gene's germline CDR1 is SGHNT and CDR2 YENEEA.

In regard to this clone: An end of the junction differs from the germline gene, which may be a read error. The rearrangement links TRBV7-7 to TRBJ2-2; tentatively, D is TRBD1 (6 bases). This CDR3 is built from 16 residues. Germline V CDR1 and CDR2: SSHAT, FNYEAQ (reference sequence). The CDR3 loop is CASSLALTGMAGELFF. The CDR3 nucleotides read TGTGCTAGCAGCTTAGCGCTAACAGGGATGGCCGGGGAGCTGTTTTTT.

The rearrangement links TRBV28 to TRBJ2-3, with D perhaps TRBD1 or TRBD2 (5 bases each). V dropped 6 bases and J dropped 3 bases, with 19 bases sitting between them. The CDR3 loop spans 16 amino acids. The germline V gene has CDR1 MDHEN and CDR2 SYDVKM. The CDR3 protein is CASSPEGQSITDTQYF. The CDR3 coding sequence is TGTGCCAGCAGCCCCGAGGGGCAGAGTATAACAGATACGCAGTATTTT.

V and J are TRBV4-1 and TRBJ2-1, with 8 bases aligning to TRBD1. Germline V gene lookup returns CDR1 MGHRA and CDR2 YSYEKL. The length of the CDR3 is 15 residues. J lost 9 bases, V lost 3 bases, and 10 bases had no gene match. CDR3 nucleotide sequence: TGCGCCAGCAGCCACCCAACAGGGGGTTATGGTGAGCAGTTCTTC. It yields the protein CASSHPTGGYGEQFF.

The chain uses TRBV7-2 and TRBJ2-6; TRBD2 agrees at 7 bases. CDR3 length: 16 amino acids. Germline V lookup: CDR1 SGHTA, CDR2 FQGNSA. V dropped 5 bases and J dropped 0; count of bases not matched to a gene: 4. The CDR3 here is CASSPSGGSGANVLTF. Written as DNA, the CDR3 is TGTGCCAGCAGCCCCTCGGGGGGCTCTGGGGCCAACGTCCTGACTTTC.

This chain links TRBV7-6 with TRBJ1-4, with 7 bases aligning to TRBD1. The CDR3 extends over 14 amino acids. J lost 7 bases, V lost 5 bases, and 7 bases had no gene match. Germline V gives CDR1 SGHVS, CDR2 FNYEAQ. CDR3 bases: TGTGCCAGCAGCATTGGACAGGTCCCTGAAAAACTGTTTTTT. This gives the protein CASSIGQVPEKLFF.

J is TRBJ2-4 and V is TRBV9, with TRBD1 identical over 7 bases. The CDR3 totals 17 residues. Germline lookup yields CDR1 SGDLS and CDR2 YYNGEE. With 0 bases clipped from V and 4 bases from J, the junction kept 10 bases outside the gene matches. The CDR3 DNA reads TGTGCCAGCAGCGTAGGCATTGTCGACAGGGTTAAAAACATTCAGTACTTC. Translating it yields CASSVGIVDRVKNIQYF.

The chain couples TRBV10-3 to TRBJ2-5; no reliable D call. The germline gives CDR1 ENHRY, CDR2 SYGVKD. The length of the CDR3 is 12 residues. V shed 4 bases and J shed 5 bases, with 8 bases lying between them. CDR3 protein: CAISGSEETQYF. Written as DNA, the CDR3 is TGTGCCATCAGTGGAAGCGAGGAGACCCAGTACTTC.

This rearrangement joins TRBV28 to TRBJ2-7; a possible D gene is TRBD1 (6 bases). Germline CDR1 is MDHEN and CDR2 is SYDVKM. Trimming stripped 7 bases from V and 1 base from J, with 23 bases between. The CDR3 runs to 17 residues. Here the CDR3 reads CASTGQGWGLLSYEQYF. Here the CDR3 DNA reads TGTGCCAGCACGGGCCAGGGGTGGGGGCTCCTTTCCTACGAGCAGTACTTC.

CDR3 region: CASRSLPGQGRETQYF. The CDR3 coding sequence is TGTGCCAGCAGATCACTACCGGGACAGGGGAGGGAGACCCAGTACTTC. The V call is TRBV27, the J call TRBJ2-5; TRBD1 matches at 10 bases. With 6 bases clipped from V and 5 bases from J, the junction kept 12 bases outside the gene matches. The CDR3 runs 16 residues. In germline, CDR1 is MNHEY, CDR2 SMNVEV (reference sequence).

The rearrangement joins TRBV6-5 to TRBJ2-3, with 10 bases lining up with TRBD1. J was trimmed by 3 bases and V by 6 bases; bases with no gene match: 6. The CDR3 spans 15 residues. Germline V gives CDR1 MNHEY, CDR2 SVGAGI. In DNA, the CDR3 is TGTGCCAGCAGCGTAGGGGACAGGGGAACAGATACGCAGTATTTT. It specifies CASSVGDRGTDTQYF.

J is TRBJ1-1 and V is TRBV6-6; 8 bases map to TRBD1. There are 12 residues in the CDR3. Germline CDR1 and CDR2: MNHNY and SVGAGI (reference sequence). The V and J ends lost 6 bases and 7 bases, in that order; junction bases with no gene match: 4. CDR3 bases: TGTGCCAGCAGACAGGGGGATGGTGAAGCTTTCTTT. Protein: CASRQGDGEAFF.

CDR3 in amino acids: CASSLWLEDSPKWNSPLHF. The CDR3 DNA reads as TGTGCCAGTAGCCTATGGTTAGAGGACAGCCCTAAATGGAATTCACCCCTCCACTTT. V is TRBV19 and J is TRBJ1-6; a possible D gene is TRBD1 (6 bases). The ends were cut back, 6 bases at V and 7 bases at J, with 28 bases in the middle. The CDR3 loop spans 19 amino acids. Germline CDR1 is LNHDA and CDR2 is SQIVND (reference sequence).

The chain joins TRBV6-5 to TRBJ1-1; D perhaps matches TRBD1 (5 bases). The CDR3 sequence is 15 residues long. The germline V gene has CDR1 MNHEY and CDR2 SVGAGI. V lost 7 bases and J 2 bases, leaving 17 bases between the germline ends. For the CDR3, the DNA is TGTGCCAGCACACACTTACGGAGGGGTAACACTGAAGCTTTCTTT. Encoded protein: CASTHLRRGNTEAFF.

The chain employs TRBV5-3 and TRBJ2-2, with 8 bases that match TRBD2. TRBV5-3 carries the ORF label, with uncertain function. The CDR3 is 15 amino acids. The V segment lost 4 bases and the J segment 9 bases; nucleotides outside the gene matches: 11. CDR3 nucleotide sequence: TGTGCCAGAAGCCCCAGACTAGCGCGGCTACGGGAGCTGTTTTTT. Amino acids: CARSPRLARLRELFF.

This chain uses TRBV6-7 with TRBJ1-1; TRBD1 matches at 7 bases. TRBV6-7 is marked as an open reading frame, function uncertain. Germline trimming cut 6 bases from V and 0 bases from J; bases unmatched to any gene: 4. CDR3 size: 14 residues. In DNA form, the CDR3 reads TGTGCCAGCAGCCCGACAGGGATGAACACTGAAGCTTTCTTT. It codes for CASSPTGMNTEAFF.

The V gene is TRBV5-1, the J gene TRBJ2-2; D call uncertain. This CDR3 is 14 amino acids long. Germline V lookup: CDR1 SGHRS, CDR2 YFSETQ. V lost 0 bases to trimming and J lost 3 bases, with 6 bases between them. DNA of the CDR3: TGCGCCAGCAGCTTGGGGGCGGACACCGGGGAGCTGTTTTTT. The encoded protein is CASSLGADTGELFF.

This clone counts as medium-sized. This chain links TRBV27 with TRBJ1-2; 8 positions match TRBD1. The CDR3 totals 14 residues. Unmatched junction bases numbered 5, after V lost 4 bases and J lost 4 bases. Germline V gene lookup returns CDR1 MNHEY and CDR2 SMNVEV (reference sequence). CDR3: CASSSGQGVYGYTF. The CDR3 nucleotides read TGTGCCAGCAGTTCTGGACAGGGAGTCTATGGCTACACCTTC.